This is a list of T cell receptor beta chains from one sample in a study of blood T cell repertoires in COVID-19. This table comes from immunoSEQ multiplex PCR, and its TCRdb copy is limited to in-frame clones, with some not included. This repertoire shows over 200,000 clones, about nine tenths found once; its top ten account for about 6.3%. Sequencing was performed on peripheral blood. Receptors were obtained from a man in his 60s who had recovered from COVID-19. Each CDR3 is given with its conserved first and last residue. A D gene is named only where the DNA matches it firmly. Size is omitted from some rows. Given values are once, few, many or a class for expanded clones.

cdr3_length	v_call	d_call	j_call	clone_size	cdr3_nt	cdr3_aa
16	TRBV3-1/TRBV3-2	TRBD1	TRBJ1-2	-	TGTGCCAGCAGCCAACCGAGTGGGACAGGCTCCCTTGGCTACACCTTC	CASSQPSGTGSLGYTF
14	TRBV19	TRBD2	TRBJ2-7	-	TGTGCCAGTGGGACGGGAGGAGTGGCCTACGAGCAGTACTTC	CASGTGGVAYEQYF
15	TRBV18	-	TRBJ1-6	-	TGTGCCAGCTCACCACTCGCAGGCCCAAATTCACCCCTCCACTTT	CASSPLAGPNSPLHF
14	TRBV6-1	TRBD1	TRBJ2-7	-	TGTGCCAGCAGTGAAGGTCAGGGGGCCTACGAGCAGTACTTC	CASSEGQGAYEQYF
14	TRBV18	-	TRBJ1-1	-	TGTGCCAGCTCACCTTACGACAGGTACACTGAAGCTTTCTTT	CASSPYDRYTEAFF
14	TRBV4-2	TRBD2	TRBJ2-1	-	TGTGCCAGCAGCCGCGGGAGGGTTCAGAATGAGCAGTTCTTC	CASSRGRVQNEQFF
15	TRBV11-2	TRBD1	TRBJ1-3	-	TGTGCCAGCAGCGTACAGGGGAGTCCTGGAAACACCATATATTTT	CASSVQGSPGNTIYF
15	TRBV27	TRBD1	TRBJ1-2	few	TGTGCCACCGCGACAGGGGGCCCCCTTAACTATGGCTACACCTTC	CATATGGPLNYGYTF
14	TRBV3-1/TRBV3-2	-	TRBJ2-7	-	TGTGCCAGCAGCCAATATGCAGGGTACAACGAGCAGTACTTC	CASSQYAGYNEQYF
12	TRBV7-9	-	TRBJ2-7	once	TGTGCCAGCAGTGGAGACCCGGACGAGCAGTACTTC	CASSGDPDEQYF
13	TRBV12-3/TRBV12-4	-	TRBJ1-5	-	TGTGCCAGCAGCCGCGGGGCAGATCAGCCCCAGCATTTT	CASSRGADQPQHF
17	TRBV18	TRBD1	TRBJ1-5	-	TGTGCCAGCTCACCCTCCTCCGGGACAGGGAAAAATCAGCCCCAGCATTTT	CASSPSSGTGKNQPQHF
14	TRBV29-1	-	TRBJ2-5	-	TGCAGCGTTAACCCTGGTGGGACTGGCGAGACCCAGTACTTC	CSVNPGGTGETQYF
16	TRBV5-4	TRBD2	TRBJ2-5	-	TGTGCCAGCAGCTCGGGGGGCGGGAGGGCCTTGGAGACCCAGTACTTC	CASSSGGGRALETQYF
14	TRBV9	-	TRBJ2-3	-	TGTGCCAGCAGCGCCATAGCAGTCGCAGATACGCAGTATTTT	CASSAIAVADTQYF
13	TRBV4-2	-	TRBJ2-3	-	TGTGCCAGCAGCCAAGCTCGGACAGATACGCAGTATTTT	CASSQARTDTQYF
14	TRBV19	-	TRBJ1-1	-	TGTGCCAGTAGCACAAGGGGTGAAACCACTGAAGCTTTCTTT	CASSTRGETTEAFF
12	TRBV6-5	-	TRBJ2-2	-	TGTGCCAGCAGTTACCCCGCCGGGGAGCTGTTTTTT	CASSYPAGELFF
14	TRBV2	TRBD1	TRBJ1-4	-	TGTGCCAGCAGGAGCGACAGGGTTAATGAAAAACTGTTTTTT	CASRSDRVNEKLFF
14	TRBV30	TRBD1	TRBJ1-2	-	TGTGCCTGGAGTGTAGGGGCAGGGGGGAATGGCTACACCTTC	CAWSVGAGGNGYTF
14	TRBV6-6	-	TRBJ1-5	-	TGTGCCAGCAGTTACTCAGGGGTTGGTCAGCCCCAGCATTTT	CASSYSGVGQPQHF
16	TRBV3-1/TRBV3-2	-	TRBJ1-1	-	TGTGCCAGCAGCCAAGCTGTGGGGGCGCGAATTACTGAAGCTTTCTTT	CASSQAVGARITEAFF
16	TRBV19	-	TRBJ1-1	-	TGTGCCAGTACTGCTGGGGCAGGACGGGCGTATGATGAAGCTTTCTTT	CASTAGAGRAYDEAFF
12	TRBV28	-	TRBJ1-6	-	TGTGCCAGCATGGAGGGGAATTCACCCCTCCACTTT	CASMEGNSPLHF
12	TRBV7-8	TRBD1	TRBJ2-7	-	TGTGCCAGCAGCCCCCAGGGGGTTGGGCAGTACTTC	CASSPQGVGQYF
14	TRBV28	TRBD1	TRBJ2-7	-	TGTGCCAGCAGTCGGGACAGGGGGAGCGACGAGCAGTACTTC	CASSRDRGSDEQYF
18	TRBV27	TRBD2	TRBJ2-7	-	TGTGCCAGCAGTTTATCATATATCTCTAGCGGGAGACCCTACGAGCAGTACTTC	CASSLSYISSGRPYEQYF
15	TRBV11-1	TRBD2	TRBJ2-3	-	TGTGCCAGCACCAAAGGACTAGCACTCACAGATACGCAGTATTTT	CASTKGLALTDTQYF
15	TRBV24-1	-	TRBJ2-1	once	TGTGCCACCAGTGAAACGGGACTGGCCTACAATGAGCAGTTCTTC	CATSETGLAYNEQFF
20	TRBV28	-	TRBJ2-6	-	TGTGCCAGCATTTCCCCTTCAACCGACAGTAGGGGTACTGGGGCCAACGTCCTGACTTTC	CASISPSTDSRGTGANVLTF
14	TRBV19	-	TRBJ2-2	-	TGTGCCAGTAAAGGACAGAGGAACACCGGGGAGCTGTTTTTT	CASKGQRNTGELFF
13	TRBV6-5	-	TRBJ2-5	-	TGTGCCAGCCGACCCAAGGAGGTGGAGACCCAGTACTTC	CASRPKEVETQYF
16	TRBV15	TRBD1	TRBJ2-1	-	TGTGCCACCAGCAGAGACAGGGGGACCCTATCAAATGAGCAGTTCTTC	CATSRDRGTLSNEQFF
13	TRBV19	-	TRBJ1-2	-	TGTGCCAGTAGTATAGTCCCTGACAGTGGCTACACCTTC	CASSIVPDSGYTF
17	TRBV7-7	TRBD1	TRBJ2-1	-	TGTGCTAGCAGCTTAGCCCCGGGACAGAGCTCCTACAATGAGCAGTTCTTC	CASSLAPGQSSYNEQFF
15	TRBV10-3	TRBD1	TRBJ2-7	-	TGTGCCATCAGTGCACCGGGACAGGGAATTTACGAGCAGTACTTC	CAISAPGQGIYEQYF
14	TRBV5-1	-	TRBJ1-6	-	TGCGCCAGCAGCCTCAGACAGGAGAATTCACCCCTCCACTTT	CASSLRQENSPLHF
19	TRBV5-5	TRBD1	TRBJ1-4	-	TGTGCCAGCAGCCCGACCGGGACAGGGGGGATTGCAACTAATGAAAAACTGTTTTTT	CASSPTGTGGIATNEKLFF
13	TRBV15	-	TRBJ1-2	-	TGTGCCACCAGCAGAGCGACAAACTATGGCTACACCTTC	CATSRATNYGYTF
17	TRBV18	TRBD2	TRBJ2-3	-	TGTGCCAGCTCACCATATACTAGCGGGGGGAGCACAGATACGCAGTATTTT	CASSPYTSGGSTDTQYF
16	TRBV28	TRBD1	TRBJ1-2	once	TGTGCCAGCACTTCGGACAGGGGGCGGCTGGGCTATGGCTACACCTTC	CASTSDRGRLGYGYTF
12	TRBV12-3/TRBV12-4	-	TRBJ1-5	-	TGTGCCAGCAGGGAGGGAAGGCAGCCCCAGCATTTT	CASREGRQPQHF
18	TRBV7-2	TRBD2	TRBJ2-3	-	TGTGCCAGCAGCTTAGATCGTCGGGCTAGCGGGGTCACAGATACGCAGTATTTT	CASSLDRRASGVTDTQYF
20	TRBV19	TRBD1	TRBJ2-4	few	TGTGCCAGTAGTAAAACCGGGACAGGGATCGATGTTTCGGCCAAAAACATTCAGTACTTC	CASSKTGTGIDVSAKNIQYF
16	TRBV28	TRBD2	TRBJ2-5	-	TGTGCCAGCAGCGCCCCCGGCGTGACTAGCGGAGAGACCCAGTACTTC	CASSAPGVTSGETQYF
15	TRBV10-2	TRBD2	TRBJ2-5	-	TGCGCCAGCAGTGAGTGGCGGGGGGGGGCAGAGACCCAGTACTTC	CASSEWRGGAETQYF
16	TRBV7-8	-	TRBJ2-7	-	TGTGCCAGCAGCTTAGTCCGCGGCAGGGGATACAACGAGCAGTACTTC	CASSLVRGRGYNEQYF
17	TRBV5-4	TRBD2	TRBJ2-7	-	TGTGCCAGCAGCCAGATGCTTCTAGCGGGAGATCCCTACGAGCAGTACTTC	CASSQMLLAGDPYEQYF
14	TRBV28	-	TRBJ1-1	-	TGTGCCAGCAGTTTGGGTGGGGGGTTCACTGAAGCTTTCTTT	CASSLGGGFTEAFF
17	TRBV25-1	TRBD2	TRBJ2-5	-	TGTGCCAGCAGTCCTCGTTTTACTAGCGGGGGAGGAGAGACCCAGTACTTC	CASSPRFTSGGGETQYF
13	TRBV19	TRBD1	TRBJ2-7	few	TGTGCCAGTAGGGACAGGAGCTCAGGCGAGCAGTACTTC	CASRDRSSGEQYF
19	TRBV24-1	TRBD2	TRBJ2-3	-	TGTGCCACCAGTGCCCCGGGAGGACTAGCGGGACCCTCCACAGATACGCAGTATTTT	CATSAPGGLAGPSTDTQYF
14	TRBV5-1	-	TRBJ2-7	-	TGCGCCAGCAGCTCCGAGGCGGGGCCCTACGAGCAGTACTTC	CASSSEAGPYEQYF
13	TRBV29-1	-	TRBJ2-2	-	TGCAGCACCCTGACACAGAACACCGGGGAGCTGTTTTTT	CSTLTQNTGELFF
14	TRBV29-1	TRBD2	TRBJ2-3	-	TGCAGCGTTGAGGGGCTAGCGGGGACAGATACGCAGTATTTT	CSVEGLAGTDTQYF
13	TRBV21-1	-	TRBJ2-7	-	TGTGCCAGCAGCCGCCGGACAGGGACTGAGCAGTACTTC	CASSRRTGTEQYF